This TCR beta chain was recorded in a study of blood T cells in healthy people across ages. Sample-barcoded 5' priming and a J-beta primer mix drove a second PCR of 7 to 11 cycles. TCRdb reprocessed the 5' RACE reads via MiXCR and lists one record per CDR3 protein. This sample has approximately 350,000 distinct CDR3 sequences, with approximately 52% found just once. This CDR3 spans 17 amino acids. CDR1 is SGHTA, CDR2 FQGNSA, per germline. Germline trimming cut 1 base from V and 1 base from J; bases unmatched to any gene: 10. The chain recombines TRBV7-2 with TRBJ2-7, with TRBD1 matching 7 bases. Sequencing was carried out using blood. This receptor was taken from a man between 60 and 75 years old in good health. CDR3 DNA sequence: TGTGCCAGCAGCTTAGTATCGACAGGGTTACTGTCCTACGAGCAGTACTTC. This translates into CASSLVSTGLLSYEQYF.